The 28 T cell receptor beta chains reported below all come from one sample, sequenced in a study of T cell changes during pregnancy in multiple sclerosis. TCRdb's copy holds only in-frame clones and misses some; the assay was immunoSEQ multiplex PCR. Among tens of thousands of clones, approximately 92% were seen once, and the ten largest hold roughly 1.2%. The sample in question was peripheral blood, obtained in the third trimester of pregnancy. The receptors originated from a female donor with multiple sclerosis, enrolled in a pregnancy study.

J is TRBJ1-2 and V is TRBV6-5; 10 bases fit TRBD1. Germline CDR1 reads MNHEY; CDR2 reads SVGAGI. The ends lost 4 bases at V and 3 bases at J; junction bases unmatched: 2. The CDR3 is made up of 14 amino acids. CDR3 nucleotides: TGTGCCAGCAGTTTTGGGACAGGGGACTATGGCTACACCTTC. Translation: CASSFGTGDYGYTF.

The chain links TRBV18 to TRBJ2-5, with D tentatively TRBD2 (6 bases). Germline-derived CDR1 and CDR2 are KGHSH and LQKENI. The CDR3 spans 14 residues. V lost 4 bases and J 5 bases, leaving 14 bases between the germline ends. CDR3 sequence (DNA): TGTGCCAGCTCACTGAGGGATCTAGCGGAGACCCAGTACTTC. Its protein product is CASSLRDLAETQYF.

In DNA form, the CDR3 reads TGTGCCATCAGTGACGCTGGGGCCAACGTCCTGACTTTC. Its translation is CAISDAGANVLTF. V usage is TRBV10-3 and J usage is TRBJ2-6; D gene ambiguous. This CDR3 has 13 residues. Germline lookup yields CDR1 ENHRY and CDR2 SYGVKD. Trimming took off 3 bases at V and 2 bases at J, with 2 bases between the two ends.

The chain uses TRBV9 and TRBJ1-1; 10 nucleotides match TRBD1. The CDR3 is made up of 18 amino acids. The J segment lost 11 bases and the V segment lost 1 base, leaving 20 bases of the junction unmatched. The germline CDR1 and CDR2 sequences are SGDLS and YYNGEE. CDR3 protein: CASSVSLSVGTGVVGAFF. As DNA, the CDR3 is TGTGCCAGCAGCGTATCCCTGTCTGTTGGGACAGGGGTAGTGGGGGCTTTCTTT.

V usage is TRBV11-2 and J usage is TRBJ2-2; D call uncertain. This CDR3 spans 14 amino acids. CDR1 is SGHAT, CDR2 FQNNGV, per germline. Trimming took 1 base from V and 2 from J, leaving 5 bases between them. CDR3 residues: CASSLGQNTGELFF. The CDR3 nucleotides are TGTGCCAGCAGCTTAGGTCAAAACACCGGGGAGCTGTTTTTT.

The chain recombines TRBV6-1 with TRBJ2-1, with a possible D match to TRBD2 (7 bases). Germline values: CDR1 MNHNS, CDR2 SASEGT. The CDR3 is 14 amino acids. V was shortened by 7 bases and J by 8 bases, with 18 bases between the two germline ends. For the CDR3, the DNA is TGTGCCAGCACTCCGGGAGGCGCAGGGGATGAGCAGTTCTTC. Its protein is CASTPGGAGDEQFF.

The V and J genes are TRBV28 and TRBJ2-7, with unresolved D. Looked up from germline, CDR1 is MDHEN and CDR2 is SYDVKM. The germline V and J ends were trimmed by 2 bases and 3 bases, with 11 bases remaining between them. The CDR3 loop spans 14 amino acids. CDR3 amino acids: CASSLLPANYEQYF. The CDR3 bases are TGTGCCAGCAGTTTACTGCCTGCGAACTACGAGCAGTACTTC.

The chain employs TRBV15 and TRBJ1-5, with D maybe TRBD1 (5 bases). This CDR3 region has 14 residues. V lost 0 bases to trimming and J lost 5 bases, with 8 bases between them. The germline gives CDR1 LNHNV, CDR2 YYDKDF (reference sequence). CDR3 coding DNA: TGTGCCACCAGCAGAGACAGGGCCGATCAGCCCCAGCATTTT. Its translation is CATSRDRADQPQHF.

This sequence joins TRBV7-9 and TRBJ2-2; TRBD2 aligns across 8 bases. Germline V gene lookup returns CDR1 SEHNR and CDR2 FQNEAQ (reference sequence). The CDR3 covers 16 residues. Trimming at V came to 1 base and at J to 1 base, leaving 2 bases not matched to a gene. CDR3 amino acids: CASSLGSGVNTGELFF. The DNA of the CDR3 is TGTGCCAGCAGCTTAGGTAGCGGGGTGAACACCGGGGAGCTGTTTTTT.

The J gene is TRBJ2-3, the V gene TRBV11-2, with TRBD2 matching 9 bases. This CDR3 is 20 amino acids long. V trimming: 0 bases; J trimming: 0 bases; junction bases outside the gene matches: 13. Germline V gene data show CDR1 as SGHAT and CDR2 as FQNNGV. The CDR3 reads CASSLEISGSWRDSTDTQYF. The CDR3 DNA reads as TGTGCCAGCAGCTTAGAGATTAGCGGGAGCTGGCGGGATAGCACAGATACGCAGTATTTT.

CDR3 nucleotides: TGTGCCAGCCCAGATGGCAATCAGCCCCAGCATTTT. Its translation is CASPDGNQPQHF. The gene calls are TRBV27 and TRBJ1-5; D is unresolved. The CDR3 has 12 amino acids. CDR1 is MNHEY, CDR2 SMNVEV, per germline (reference sequence). V gave up 8 bases and J gave up 2 bases, with 7 bases separating them.

This clone was seen only a few times. This chain uses TRBV4-1 with TRBJ2-7, with TRBD1 matching 9 bases. J gave up 4 bases and V 4 bases, and 5 bases lay outside the gene matches. This CDR3 is built from 14 residues. Germline CDR1 is MGHRA and CDR2 is YSYEKL. The chain's CDR3 is CASSRTGAEYEQYF. In DNA form, the CDR3 reads TGCGCCAGCAGCCGGACAGGGGCGGAATACGAGCAGTACTTC.

This chain uses TRBV7-9 with TRBJ1-6; D unclear. V was shortened by 0 bases and J by 5 bases, with 5 bases between the two germline ends. There are 14 residues in the CDR3. CDR1 and CDR2 from the germline V gene are SEHNR and FQNEAQ (reference sequence). The CDR3: CASSLAQDNSPLHF. Here the CDR3 DNA reads TGTGCCAGCAGCTTAGCACAAGATAATTCACCCCTCCACTTT. Based on the CDR3 plus reference TRBV7-9 and TRBJ1-6, the full variable domain is DTGVSQNPRHKITKRGQNVTFRCDPISEHNRLYWYRQTLGQGPEFLTYFQNEAQLEKSRLLSDRFSAERPKGSFSTLEIQRTEQGDSAMYLCASSLAQDNSPLHFGNGTRLTVT.

The rearrangement uses TRBV6-4 and TRBJ2-1; 9 bases map to TRBD2. This CDR3 spans 16 amino acids. From germline, CDR1 is MRHNA and CDR2 SNTAGT. With 2 bases clipped from V and 9 bases from J, the junction kept 11 bases outside the gene matches. The CDR3 loop reads CASSDGASGIRGEQFF. The CDR3 DNA reads TGTGCCAGCAGTGACGGGGCTAGCGGGATACGGGGTGAGCAGTTCTTC.

The chain employs TRBV30 and TRBJ2-1; TRBD2 aligns across 8 bases. The germline CDR1 and CDR2 sequences are GTSNPN and SVGIG (reference sequence). This CDR3 comprises 17 residues. V shed 0 bases and J 7 bases; nucleotides not matched to a gene: 14. CDR3 bases: TGTGCCTGGAGTGTACGGTGGGGGCGGGAGGAGGGTAATGAGCAGTTCTTC. This codes for CAWSVRWGREEGNEQFF.

This clone has only a few counts. This chain links TRBV7-2 with TRBJ1-1; 7 positions match TRBD1. This CDR3 region has 15 residues. V lost 2 bases to trimming and J lost 3 bases; unmatched junction nucleotides: 6. Germline V gene sequence: CDR1 SGHTA, CDR2 FQGNSA. CDR3 sequence: CASSLRWDSYTEAFF. In DNA, the CDR3 is TGTGCCAGCAGCTTAAGATGGGACAGTTACACTGAAGCTTTCTTT.

The rearrangement links TRBV4-2 to TRBJ2-5; 7 bases align to TRBD2. The DNA end is more similar to TRBJ2-7, so the J call may be wrong. From germline, CDR1 is LGHNA and CDR2 YNFKEQ. This CDR3 is 14 amino acids long. The CDR3 loop reads CASSPLADTYEQYF. For the CDR3, the DNA is TGTGCCAGCAGCCCCCTAGCGGACACCTACGAGCAGTACTTC.

The chain employs TRBV30 and TRBJ2-3, with 8 positions matching TRBD2. Trimming took 2 bases from V and 8 from J; bases not matched to a gene: 6. The CDR3 is 13 amino acids. Germline assignment: CDR1 GTSNPN and CDR2 SVGIG (reference sequence). The DNA for the CDR3 is TGTGCCTGGAGTCGGCGGGAGGACGGTACGCAGTATTTT. Residues: CAWSRREDGTQYF.

In the case of this clone: Other DNA sequences within the sample encode an identical CDR3. J is TRBJ2-1 and V is TRBV27, with a weak D call TRBD1 (6 bases). Per germline, CDR1 MNHEY and CDR2 SMNVEV (reference sequence). This CDR3 region has 14 residues. V was clipped by 3 bases and J by 0 bases, with 6 bases between them. The CDR3 DNA is TGTGCCAGCAGTTTGACAGGCTCCTACAATGAGCAGTTCTTC. Amino acids: CASSLTGSYNEQFF.

The table lists this clone with a few counts. This sequence joins TRBV9 and TRBJ1-2, with TRBD1 identical over 7 bases. Looked up from germline, CDR1 is SGDLS and CDR2 is YYNGEE. The CDR3 totals 13 residues. V dropped 4 bases and J dropped 7; count of bases not matched to a gene: 7. The CDR3: CASSKQTGSGYTF. The CDR3 DNA follows: TGTGCCAGCAGCAAACAGACAGGGTCTGGCTACACCTTC. Full variable domain (missing parts from reference TRBV9 and TRBJ1-2): DSGVTQTPKHLITATGQRVTLRCSPRSGDLSVYWYQQSLDQGLQFLIQYYNGEERAKGNILERFSAQQFPDLHSELNLSSLELGDSALYFCASSKQTGSGYTFGSGTRLTVV.

The rearrangement links TRBV5-4 to TRBJ2-3; 7 nucleotides agree with TRBD1. V lost 6 bases, J lost 3 bases, and 4 bases stayed unmatched. This CDR3 has 13 residues. CDR1 and CDR2 (germline): SGHNT, YYREEE (reference sequence). CDR3 sequence reads: CASTGQATDTQYF. Written as DNA, the CDR3 is TGTGCCAGCACTGGACAGGCAACAGATACGCAGTATTTT.

This chain links TRBV5-4 with TRBJ2-1; 8 bases line up with TRBD2. The CDR3 is 15 amino acids. Trimming cost V 4 bases and J 2 bases; bases outside gene matches: 5. The germline CDR1 and CDR2 sequences are SGHNT and YYREEE (reference sequence). The CDR3 sequence is CASSHAGGAYNEQFF. The DNA for the CDR3 is TGTGCCAGCAGCCACGCGGGAGGTGCCTACAATGAGCAGTTCTTC.

J is TRBJ2-3 and V is TRBV29-1; D perhaps matches TRBD2 (6 bases). In germline, CDR1 is SQVTM, CDR2 ANQGSEA. The V end was cut by 4 bases, the J end by 6 bases, with 23 bases between. The length of the CDR3 is 16 residues. The CDR3 coding sequence is TGCAGCGTTGCCGTAATTCCTAGCGTCGCCGGGGATACGCAGTATTTT. Translation gives CSVAVIPSVAGDTQYF.

This chain joins TRBV29-1 and TRBJ2-2; 10 nucleotides agree with TRBD2. The CDR3 is made up of 15 amino acids. Germline CDR1 and CDR2: SQVTM and ANQGSEA. J was trimmed by 1 base and V by 6 bases; bases with no gene match: 5. The CDR3 nucleotides are TGCAGCGTGACTAGCGGGCGACAGAACACCGGGGAGCTGTTTTTT. Residues: CSVTSGRQNTGELFF.

The chain carries TRBV27 and TRBJ1-2, with 7 bases that match TRBD1. This CDR3 is 16 amino acids long. The V segment lost 0 bases and the J segment 5 bases; nucleotides outside the gene matches: 9. Germline CDR1 reads MNHEY; CDR2 reads SMNVEV (reference sequence). The CDR3 loop is CASSLSGTAARYGYTF. The CDR3 DNA sequence: TGTGCCAGCAGTTTATCGGGGACAGCCGCTAGGTATGGCTACACCTTC.

The chain has TRBV2 and TRBJ1-1; D uncertain. CDR1 and CDR2 (germline): SNHLY, FYNNEI. CDR3 length: 12 amino acids. Trimming left V 4 bases short and J 1 base short, with 4 bases between. This chain's CDR3 is CASSGQNTEAFF. The CDR3 DNA is TGTGCCAGCAGTGGACAGAACACTGAAGCTTTCTTT.

The gene calls are TRBV28 and TRBJ2-7; 9 bases map to TRBD2. Germline V gene sequence: CDR1 MDHEN, CDR2 SYDVKM. The trim removed 4 bases at V and 2 bases at J, leaving 9 bases unmatched. This CDR3 has 16 residues. In DNA, the CDR3 is TGTGCCAGCAGTTCCCGACCGACTAGCGGAGCCTACGAGCAGTACTTC. Encoded protein: CASSSRPTSGAYEQYF.

CDR3 DNA: TGTGCCAGCAGCTTAGTGAGGGAGAACACTGAAGCTTTCTTT. Translation: CASSLVRENTEAFF. The chain links TRBV7-6 to TRBJ1-1, with D unresolved. There are 14 residues in the CDR3. Germline values: CDR1 SGHVS, CDR2 FNYEAQ. Trimming pared 1 base from V and 1 base from J, leaving 7 bases between.